This T cell receptor beta chain is from a study of CD8 T cells in Susac syndrome. Trimming stripped 0 bases from V and 5 bases from J, with 10 bases between. The germline gives CDR1 LGHDT, CDR2 YNNKEL (reference sequence). This CDR3 has 14 amino acids. Findings of the study overall: TCR sequencing and HLA analysis covered a relatively small number of individuals.

Concerning this clonotype: Its antigen is undetermined.

Negative isolation was used for CD8+ and CD4+ T cells, and FACS enrichment was applied to TEMRA cells. cDNA came from roughly 0.53 to 1 ug RNA primed by random hexamers. TCRdb re-called the immunoSEQ multiplex PCR reads through MiXCR, storing one row per CDR3 protein. The table lists 140,000 or so distinct CDR3 sequences, 94% of them singletons. The chain carries TRBV3-1 and TRBJ2-5; possibly TRBD2 for D (6 bases). The sequencing sample was made of CD4+ T cells from PBMCs. This clonotype was obtained from a human donor in good health. This chain's CDR3 is CASSQELGRETQYF. CDR3 nucleotide sequence: TGTGCCAGCAGCCAAGAACTGGGGAGGGAGACCCAGTACTTC.